This entry lists 30 T cell receptor beta chains sequenced from one sample in a study of blood T cell repertoires in COVID-19. Sequencing used immunoSEQ multiplex PCR; TCRdb keeps in-frame clones, though not all of them. The sample lists 140,000 to 150,000 clones, about 85% occurring once. The specimen sequenced was peripheral blood. These receptors all come from a human donor in a cohort sampled during active COVID-19.

V gene TRBV19 combines with J gene TRBJ2-1; D remains ambiguous. The V and J ends lost 2 bases and 6 bases respectively, with 2 bases between them. The CDR3 consists of 11 residues. Germline assignment: CDR1 LNHDA and CDR2 SQIVND (reference sequence). The chain's CDR3 is CASSILNEQFF. CDR3 bases: TGTGCCAGTAGTATACTCAATGAGCAGTTCTTC. Variable domain in full (rest from reference TRBV19 and TRBJ2-1): DGGITQSPKYLFRKEGQNVTLSCEQNLNHDAMYWYRQDPGQGLRLIYYSQIVNDFQKGDIAEGYSVSREKKESFPLTVTSAQKNPTAFYLCASSILNEQFFGPGTRLTVL.

This chain links TRBV4-3 with TRBJ2-5; D remains ambiguous. V lost 0 bases, J lost 5 bases, and 10 bases lay in between. The germline CDR1 and CDR2 sequences are LGHNA and YSLEER. This CDR3 spans 14 amino acids. CDR3 DNA sequence: TGCGCCAGCAGCCAAGATCCAGAGGAGGAGACCCAGTACTTC. It translates to CASSQDPEEETQYF.

The chain employs TRBV28 and TRBJ2-1, with TRBD2 matching over 9 bases. V was clipped by 5 bases and J by 2 bases; unmatched bases: 7. Germline V gives CDR1 MDHEN, CDR2 SYDVKM. This CDR3 spans 16 amino acids. DNA for the CDR3: TGTGCCAGCAGTGGTTATAGCGGGGGTACCTACAATGAGCAGTTCTTC. Protein sequence: CASSGYSGGTYNEQFF.

V usage is TRBV6-5 and J usage is TRBJ1-6; TRBD1 might be the D (5 bases). CDR1 and CDR2 from the germline V gene are MNHEY and SVGAGI. Trimming removed 7 bases at V and 7 bases at J, with 17 bases between. The CDR3 loop spans 15 amino acids. The CDR3 protein is CASTSVTGSNSPLHF. In DNA form, the CDR3 reads TGTGCCAGCACGTCCGTCACAGGATCGAATTCACCCCTCCACTTT.

This clone was seen more than once but under ten times. The chain recombines TRBV19 with TRBJ1-1; a weak D match, TRBD1 (6 bases). Trimming took off 5 bases at V and 7 bases at J, with 20 bases between the two ends. The CDR3 consists of 15 residues. CDR1 and CDR2 (germline): LNHDA, SQIVND (reference sequence). CDR3 region: CASSPRGRGSVEAFF. The CDR3 bases are TGTGCCAGTAGTCCCCGGGGCAGGGGTTCGGTTGAAGCTTTCTTT. Full variable domain (missing parts from reference TRBV19 and TRBJ1-1): DGGITQSPKYLFRKEGQNVTLSCEQNLNHDAMYWYRQDPGQGLRLIYYSQIVNDFQKGDIAEGYSVSREKKESFPLTVTSAQKNPTAFYLCASSPRGRGSVEAFFGQGTRLTVV.

The chain has TRBV6-5 and TRBJ1-6, with 8 nucleotides matching TRBD1. This CDR3 spans 15 amino acids. The germline gives CDR1 MNHEY, CDR2 SVGAGI. Germline trimming cut 2 bases from V and 6 bases from J; bases unmatched to any gene: 3. Here the CDR3 DNA reads TGTGCCAGCAGTTACGGAACAGGGGGTAATTCACCCCTCCACTTT. This codes for CASSYGTGGNSPLHF.

The DNA for the CDR3 is TGTGCCAGCACCCCACCCAGGAACACTGAAGCTTTCTTT. Amino acid sequence: CASTPPRNTEAFF. The chain employs TRBV28 and TRBJ1-1; D uncertain. Germline V gene data show CDR1 as MDHEN and CDR2 as SYDVKM. The CDR3 is 13 amino acids. Trimming removed 7 bases at V and 1 base at J, with 10 bases between.

The V and J genes are TRBV4-3 and TRBJ1-5, with D uncertain. Trimming pared 0 bases from V and 6 bases from J, leaving 15 bases between. CDR3 size: 16 residues. Looked up from germline, CDR1 is LGHNA and CDR2 is YSLEER. CDR3 residues: CASSQDHRRGPQPQHF. The CDR3 bases are TGCGCCAGCAGCCAAGATCATAGAAGAGGGCCTCAGCCCCAGCATTTT.

The chain carries TRBV2 and TRBJ2-7; tentatively, D is TRBD1 (6 bases). Trimming removed 10 bases from V and 0 bases from J, with 19 bases in between. Per germline, CDR1 SNHLY and CDR2 FYNNEI. The length of the CDR3 is 15 residues. The CDR3 loop reads CAISPDRLDSYEQYF. CDR3 DNA sequence: TGTGCCATCTCCCCTGACAGGCTGGACTCCTACGAGCAGTACTTC.

The V and J genes are TRBV12-3 or TRBV12-4 and TRBJ2-3; a weak D match, TRBD2 (5 bases). Trimming left V 8 bases short and J 2 bases short, with 11 bases between. This CDR3 comprises 13 residues. The CDR3 reads CASAGGFTDTQYF. The DNA for the CDR3 is TGTGCCAGCGCGGGTGGGTTCACAGATACGCAGTATTTT.

This rearrangement joins TRBV5-1 to TRBJ1-1, with a weak D call TRBD1 (5 bases). V dropped 0 bases and J dropped 2 bases, with 20 bases sitting between them. Germline values: CDR1 SGHRS, CDR2 YFSETQ. The CDR3 extends over 18 amino acids. CDR3 coding DNA: TGCGCCAGCAGCTTGGGGTCGCAGGGCGGAGGGGTCAACACTGAAGCTTTCTTT. It translates to CASSLGSQGGGVNTEAFF.

The chain uses TRBV7-9 and TRBJ2-1; D remains unclear. Germline assignment: CDR1 SEHNR and CDR2 FQNEAQ (reference sequence). V shed 8 bases and J shed 0 bases, with 11 bases lying between them. This CDR3 spans 14 amino acids. The CDR3 here is CASPLSLSYNEQFF. The CDR3 DNA sequence: TGTGCCAGCCCCCTTTCACTCTCCTACAATGAGCAGTTCTTC.

The count of this clone is one. The rearrangement links TRBV10-3 to TRBJ2-5, with no clear D. This CDR3 spans 13 amino acids. The V and J ends lost 0 bases and 4 bases respectively, with 6 bases between them. Germline CDR1 reads ENHRY; CDR2 reads SYGVKD. CDR3: CAISESPGETQYF. Written as DNA, the CDR3 is TGTGCCATCAGTGAGTCGCCAGGAGAGACCCAGTACTTC.

V is TRBV6-5 and J is TRBJ1-5; a possible D gene is TRBD1 (5 bases). CDR3 size: 13 residues. The V end lost 5 bases, the J end lost 4 bases, and 9 bases lay between the germline ends. The germline gives CDR1 MNHEY, CDR2 SVGAGI. CDR3 residues: CASSPRGNQPQHF. As DNA, the CDR3 is TGTGCCAGCAGTCCTCGGGGGAATCAGCCCCAGCATTTT.

The chain couples TRBV6-5 to TRBJ2-7, with 7 bases that match TRBD1. The ends lost 0 bases at V and 5 bases at J; junction bases unmatched: 10. The CDR3 covers 16 residues. The germline V gene encodes CDR1 MNHEY and CDR2 SVGAGI. The CDR3 here is CASSYSSGGGLNEQYF. DNA of the CDR3: TGTGCCAGCAGTTACTCTTCAGGGGGTGGTTTGAACGAGCAGTACTTC.

The chain has TRBV9 and TRBJ2-4, with 7 bases matching TRBD2. There are 15 residues in the CDR3. V lost 2 bases and J lost 3; bases outside the gene matches: 5. Germline V gives CDR1 SGDLS, CDR2 YYNGEE. The CDR3 region is CASSVGREGKNIQYF. CDR3 bases: TGTGCCAGCAGCGTGGGCAGGGAGGGCAAAAACATTCAGTACTTC.

The CDR3 loop is CASSLREGASTQTQYF. CDR3 DNA: TGTGCCAGCAGCTTACGAGAGGGAGCCTCCACGCAGACCCAGTACTTC. The chain couples TRBV7-6 to TRBJ2-5; perhaps TRBD2 as D (5 bases). Germline CDR1 is SGHVS and CDR2 is FNYEAQ. Trimming removed 2 bases from V and 6 bases from J, with 19 bases in between. The CDR3 is 16 amino acids. Together with reference TRBV7-6 and TRBJ2-5, the CDR3 gives the full variable domain: GAGVSQSPRYKVTKRGQDVALRCDPISGHVSLYWYRQALGQGPEFLTYFNYEAQQDKSGLPNDRFSAERPEGSISTLTIQRTEQRDSAMYRCASSLREGASTQTQYFGPGTRLLVL.

V and J are TRBV6-6 and TRBJ2-1; weak D call: TRBD1 (5 bases). CDR3 length: 16 amino acids. Germline V gene lookup returns CDR1 MNHNY and CDR2 SVGAGI (reference sequence). The V end was cut by 6 bases, the J end by 1 base, with 16 bases between. Written as DNA, the CDR3 is TGTGCCAGCAGCCCCAGACAGATTCCTTCCTACAATGAGCAGTTCTTC. Amino acids: CASSPRQIPSYNEQFF.

V usage is TRBV2 and J usage is TRBJ2-3, with D possibly being TRBD2 (6 bases). The CDR3 is made up of 13 amino acids. V lost 6 bases and J lost 7, with 14 bases in between. The V gene's germline CDR1 is SNHLY and CDR2 FYNNEI. This CDR3 is CASRGGRLNTQYF. DNA for the CDR3: TGTGCCAGCAGGGGGGGACGGTTAAATACGCAGTATTTT.

This chain uses TRBV30 with TRBJ1-4; TRBD1 matches at 12 bases. Germline V gives CDR1 GTSNPN, CDR2 SVGIG (reference sequence). This CDR3 contains 15 residues. V trimming: 4 bases; J trimming: 7 bases; junction bases outside the gene matches: 7. CDR3 residues: CAWNRDRGPSEKLFF. The CDR3 region has the DNA TGTGCCTGGAACCGGGACAGGGGGCCGAGTGAAAAACTGTTTTTT. The full variable domain, in which reference TRBV30 and TRBJ1-4 provide the parts outside the CDR3, is SQTIHQWPATLVQPVGSPLSLECTVEGTSNPNLYWYRQAAGRGLQLLFYSVGIGQISSEVPQNLSASRPQDRQFILSSKKLLLSDSGFYLCAWNRDRGPSEKLFFGSGTQLSVL.

The rearrangement joins TRBV5-1 to TRBJ1-3; 7 bases are a match to TRBD1. After removal of 4 bases from V and 0 bases from J, the junction contained 7 bases not matched to a gene. This CDR3 comprises 16 residues. Germline CDR1 SGHRS, CDR2 YFSETQ. The CDR3 DNA reads TGCGCCAGCAGCACCCGGACAGGCAGCTCTGGAAACACCATATATTTT. Translating gives CASSTRTGSSGNTIYF. The full variable domain, with the rest looked up from reference TRBV5-1 and TRBJ1-3, is KAGVTQTPRYLIKTRGQQVTLSCSPISGHRSVSWYQQTPGQGLQFLFEYFSETQRNKGNFPGRFSGRQFSNSRSEMNVSTLELGDSALYLCASSTRTGSSGNTIYFGEGSWLTVV.

The rearrangement uses TRBV13 and TRBJ2-7, with TRBD1 identical over 8 bases. This CDR3 has 14 amino acids. Germline V lookup: CDR1 PRHDT, CDR2 FYEKMQ (reference sequence). V trimming: 5 bases; J trimming: 2 bases; junction bases outside the gene matches: 5. The CDR3 bases are TGTGCCAGCAGCCCGGACAGGGCCCCCTACGAGCAGTACTTC. Its protein is CASSPDRAPYEQYF. Looking up the rest from reference TRBV13 and TRBJ2-7 gives the full variable domain: AAGVIQSPRHLIKEKRETATLKCYPIPRHDTVYWYQQGPGQDPQFLISFYEKMQSDKGSIPDRFSAQQFSDYHSELNMSSLELGDSALYFCASSPDRAPYEQYFGPGTRLTVT.

The chain couples TRBV27 to TRBJ1-6; 8 nucleotides agree with TRBD1. The CDR3 spans 18 residues. Germline V CDR1 and CDR2: MNHEY, SMNVEV (reference sequence). The junction had 9 bases not matched to a gene; V was cut back by 5 bases and J by 0 bases. The CDR3 DNA reads as TGTGCCAGCAGTCCCCGACAGGGGTCAAGCTCCTATAATTCACCCCTCCACTTT. Amino acid sequence: CASSPRQGSSSYNSPLHF.

This clone turned up a few times. This chain joins TRBV3-1 (or the pseudogene TRBV3-2) and TRBJ1-6, with TRBD1 matching over 7 bases. Germline V gene sequence: CDR1 LGHDT, CDR2 YNNKEL (reference sequence). This CDR3 has 14 amino acids. Trimming cost V 1 base and J 7 bases; bases outside gene matches: 1. This CDR3 reads CASSQVQGNSPLHF. Written as DNA, the CDR3 is TGTGCCAGCAGCCAAGTACAGGGGAATTCACCCCTCCACTTT.

This chain connects TRBV7-3 to TRBJ2-1; D gene unclear. The germline gives CDR1 SGHTA, CDR2 FQGTGA. V was shortened by 2 bases and J by 5 bases, with 4 bases between the two germline ends. CDR3 size: 12 residues. CDR3 sequence (DNA): TGTGCCAGCAGCTTAGCAGACAATGAGCAGTTCTTC. Its translation is CASSLADNEQFF.

The rearrangement joins TRBV3-1 (or the pseudogene TRBV3-2) to TRBJ1-5; no clear D gene. V shed 0 bases and J shed 1 base, with 7 bases lying between them. Germline loops: CDR1 LGHDT, CDR2 YNNKEL (reference sequence). The CDR3 covers 15 residues. The CDR3 region is CASSQDITSNQPQHF. CDR3 bases: TGTGCCAGCAGCCAAGATATCACAAGCAATCAGCCCCAGCATTTT.

The genes are TRBV5-6 and TRBJ1-3, with unresolved D. CDR1 is SGHDT, CDR2 YYEEEE, per germline. With 6 bases removed from V and 4 bases from J, the gap between germline ends came to 11 bases. CDR3 size: 13 residues. DNA for the CDR3: TGTGCCAGCAAGCAGGCCCAGGGAAACACCATATATTTT. It yields the protein CASKQAQGNTIYF.

The chain couples TRBV5-1 to TRBJ2-3; no clear D. V was clipped by 3 bases and J by 2 bases, with 10 bases between them. CDR3 length: 14 residues. Germline loops: CDR1 SGHRS, CDR2 YFSETQ. This chain's CDR3 is CASSSHTDTDTQYF. DNA of the CDR3: TGCGCCAGCAGCTCCCATACAGACACAGATACGCAGTATTTT.

The chain is built from TRBV27 and TRBJ1-2, with D possibly TRBD1 on 5 matching bases. The length of the CDR3 is 16 residues. Trimming removed 5 bases from V and 2 bases from J, with 18 bases in between. The germline CDR1 and CDR2 sequences are MNHEY and SMNVEV (reference sequence). The CDR3 DNA sequence: TGTGCCAGCAGTCCTCGGTGGGGGGGTCTGAACTATGGCTACACCTTC. It translates to CASSPRWGGLNYGYTF.

This chain links TRBV27 with TRBJ1-6; D may be TRBD1 (6 bases). Per the germline V gene, CDR1 is MNHEY and CDR2 is SMNVEV (reference sequence). This CDR3 comprises 17 residues. V lost 2 bases and J 7 bases, leaving 18 bases between the germline ends. Written as DNA, the CDR3 is TGTGCCAGCAGTTTACGAATTGGTACAGGGACCAATTCACCCCTCCACTTT. This translates into CASSLRIGTGTNSPLHF.